This passage covers 5 T cell receptor beta chains from one sample sequenced in a study of blood T cell repertoires in COVID-19. The protocol was immunoSEQ multiplex PCR, while the TCRdb copy is restricted to in-frame clones and leaves out a portion. The table lists more than 250,000 clones, around 90% of them singletons. The sequencing input was peripheral blood. The receptors come from a man in his late teens or twenties who had recovered from COVID-19.

This clone was observed once. This chain joins TRBV19 and TRBJ2-5; no clear D gene. Germline V CDR1 and CDR2: LNHDA, SQIVND (reference sequence). The CDR3 runs to 14 residues. V lost 5 bases, J lost 0 bases, and 10 bases lay in between. The chain's CDR3 is CASSPQPHQETQYF. CDR3 nucleotide sequence: TGTGCCAGTAGTCCACAGCCCCACCAAGAGACCCAGTACTTC. Supplemented by reference TRBV19 and TRBJ2-5, the full variable domain reads DGGITQSPKYLFRKEGQNVTLSCEQNLNHDAMYWYRQDPGQGLRLIYYSQIVNDFQKGDIAEGYSVSREKKESFPLTVTSAQKNPTAFYLCASSPQPHQETQYFGPGTRLLVL.

V and J are TRBV5-4 and TRBJ2-2, with D uncertain. Germline CDR1 SGHNT, CDR2 YYREEE (reference sequence). This CDR3 contains 16 residues. The V gene lost 0 bases and the J gene lost 0 bases, with 9 bases spanning the gap. The CDR3 here is CASSLDASANTGELFF. For the CDR3, the DNA is TGTGCCAGCAGCTTGGACGCCAGCGCGAACACCGGGGAGCTGTTTTTT.

The genes are TRBV12-5 and TRBJ2-3, with 14 positions matching TRBD2. J was trimmed by 5 bases and V by 6 bases; bases with no gene match: 7. The CDR3 covers 16 residues. The V gene's germline CDR1 is LGHNT and CDR2 FRNRAP. In DNA, the CDR3 is TGTGCTAGTGGCCCAGGGACTAGCGGGAGAGGAGATACGCAGTATTTT. Translated, it gives CASGPGTSGRGDTQYF.

Here the CDR3 reads CASSRQGSSYNSPLHF. The DNA of the CDR3 is TGTGCCAGCAGTCGTCAGGGGAGCTCCTATAATTCACCCCTCCACTTT. The chain is built from TRBV6-2 or TRBV6-3 and TRBJ1-6; D possibly corresponds to TRBD1 (6 bases). The V end was cut by 5 bases, the J end by 0 bases, with 11 bases between. Germline-derived CDR1 and CDR2 are MNHEY and SVGEGT. This CDR3 is built from 16 residues.

This clone has only a few counts. The V call is TRBV21-1, the J call TRBJ2-7; no DNA check was done on the table's D call, TRBD1. TRBV21-1 is a documented pseudogene. This CDR3 region has 14 residues. The CDR3 coding sequence is TGTGCCAGCAGCAAAGAGGACAGCTCCTACGAGCAGTACTTC. As protein: CASSKEDSSYEQYF.